Each of the 23 T cell receptor beta chains below was sequenced from the same sample in a study of blood T cell repertoires in COVID-19. This table comes from immunoSEQ multiplex PCR, and its TCRdb copy is limited to in-frame clones, with some not included. The sample has about 370,000 clones, roughly 89% seen once. The specimen sequenced was peripheral blood. Every receptor here comes from a man younger than 35 with active or convalescent COVID-19.

This clone was seen once. The gene calls are TRBV2 and TRBJ1-6; D gene ambiguous. V was clipped by 6 bases and J by 4 bases, with 10 bases between them. Germline V gene sequence: CDR1 SNHLY, CDR2 FYNNEI. This CDR3 contains 14 residues. CDR3 in amino acids: CASSAPGYNSPLHF. Written as DNA, the CDR3 is TGTGCCAGCAGCGCTCCCGGGTATAATTCACCCCTCCACTTT.

The V call is TRBV7-9, the J call TRBJ1-5, with D unresolved. Per the germline V gene, CDR1 is SEHNR and CDR2 is FQNEAQ (reference sequence). The CDR3 has 14 amino acids. Trimming pared 4 bases from V and 2 bases from J, leaving 9 bases between. This CDR3 is CASSSSVGNQPQHF. CDR3 DNA: TGTGCCAGCAGCTCGTCGGTGGGCAATCAGCCCCAGCATTTT.

This sequence joins TRBV6-6 and TRBJ2-5, with no clear D. Per the germline V gene, CDR1 is MNHNY and CDR2 is SVGAGI (reference sequence). The CDR3 has 15 residues. V dropped 5 bases and J dropped 5 bases, with 18 bases sitting between them. As DNA, the CDR3 is TGTGCCAGCAGTGTACCCGCGGCCCTTGGGGAGACCCAGTACTTC. Its translation: CASSVPAALGETQYF.

The chain carries TRBV18 and TRBJ2-2; 7 positions match TRBD2. V trimming: 3 bases; J trimming: 6 bases; junction bases outside the gene matches: 4. The CDR3 covers 14 residues. CDR1 is KGHSH, CDR2 LQKENI, per germline. The CDR3, as DNA: TGTGCCAGCTCACCGACCCGGGGGGCCGGGGAGCTGTTTTTT. Translation: CASSPTRGAGELFF.

The chain has TRBV29-1 and TRBJ1-1; no definite D call. Trimming left V 4 bases short and J 2 bases short, with 11 bases between. CDR3 length: 13 residues. Germline CDR1 reads SQVTM; CDR2 reads ANQGSEA. CDR3 loop: CSVVRRLNTEAFF. As DNA, the CDR3 is TGCAGCGTTGTACGTAGACTTAACACTGAAGCTTTCTTT.

Points on this clone: One end of the junction fails to match germline, which may point to a read error. The rearrangement joins TRBV7-3 to TRBJ2-6; possibly TRBD1 for D (5 bases). Germline V gene sequence: CDR1 SGHTA, CDR2 FQGTGA. There are 18 residues in the CDR3. DNA for the CDR3: TGTGCCAGCAGCTCTGGGGCGGAACCACGGCCTGGGGCCAACGTGCTGACTTTC. Translating it yields CASSSGAEPRPGANVLTF.

This chain links TRBV7-3 with TRBJ2-7, with D perhaps matching TRBD1 (5 bases). The germline V gene has CDR1 SGHTA and CDR2 FQGTGA. Trimming pared 4 bases from V and 7 bases from J, leaving 14 bases between. The CDR3 contains 13 residues. The CDR3 sequence: CASSSGLKGEQYF. DNA of the CDR3: TGTGCCAGCAGCTCCGGATTAAAGGGGGAGCAGTACTTC. Using reference TRBV7-3 and TRBJ2-7 for the parts outside the CDR3, the full variable domain is GAGVSQTPSNKVTEKGKYVELRCDPISGHTALYWYRQSLGQGPEFLIYFQGTGAADDSGLPNDRFFAVRPEGSVSTLKIQRTERGDSAVYLCASSSGLKGEQYFGPGTRLTVT.

The rearrangement joins TRBV7-9 to TRBJ2-7; D is perhaps TRBD2 (5 bases). Germline lookup yields CDR1 SEHNR and CDR2 FQNEAQ (reference sequence). The ends were cut back, 1 base at V and 0 bases at J, with 10 bases in the middle. This CDR3 spans 15 amino acids. The CDR3 bases are TGTGCCAGCAGCTTAGACGGGATTTCCTCCTACGAGCAGTACTTC. Translated: CASSLDGISSYEQYF.

CDR3: CASSLSRGTDTQYF. CDR3 nucleotide sequence: TGTGCCAGCAGTTTAAGTCGGGGCACAGATACGCAGTATTTT. The chain employs TRBV28 and TRBJ2-3; D is unresolved. CDR3 length: 14 residues. V lost 2 bases and J lost 1, with 7 bases in between. Germline CDR1 MDHEN, CDR2 SYDVKM. Full variable domain (missing parts from reference TRBV28 and TRBJ2-3): DVKVTQSSRYLVKRTGEKVFLECVQDMDHENMFWYRQDPGLGLRLIYFSYDVKMKEKGDIPEGYSVSREKKERFSLILESASTNQTSMYLCASSLSRGTDTQYFGPGTRLTVL.

Here the CDR3 DNA reads TGTGCCAGTAGTGGACAGGGTTCGAGGGCCAAAAACATTCAGTACTTC. It specifies CASSGQGSRAKNIQYF. This chain uses TRBV19 with TRBJ2-4, with 8 bases identical to TRBD1. Germline lookup yields CDR1 LNHDA and CDR2 SQIVND (reference sequence). Trimming at V came to 5 bases and at J to 1 base, leaving 7 bases not matched to a gene. This CDR3 is built from 16 residues. The full variable domain, with the rest looked up from reference TRBV19 and TRBJ2-4, is DGGITQSPKYLFRKEGQNVTLSCEQNLNHDAMYWYRQDPGQGLRLIYYSQIVNDFQKGDIAEGYSVSREKKESFPLTVTSAQKNPTAFYLCASSGQGSRAKNIQYFGAGTRLSVL.

V usage is TRBV24-1 and J usage is TRBJ1-2, with 8 positions matching TRBD1. Germline V CDR1 and CDR2: KGHDR, SFDVKD. The CDR3 is made up of 13 amino acids. V trimming: 9 bases; J trimming: 4 bases; junction bases outside the gene matches: 6. Here the CDR3 reads CATQQGVGYGYTF. CDR3 DNA sequence: TGTGCCACCCAACAGGGGGTGGGCTATGGCTACACCTTC.

V gene TRBV20-1 combines with J gene TRBJ2-3, with D possibly matching TRBD2 (6 bases). Trimming took 3 bases from V and 2 from J, leaving 18 bases between them. CDR3 length: 16 residues. Looked up from germline, CDR1 is DFQATT and CDR2 is SNEGSKA (reference sequence). The CDR3 DNA sequence: TGCAGTGCTAGTTTAATGGTGGGAGGAGCCACAGATACGCAGTATTTT. Its protein product is CSASLMVGGATDTQYF.

The chain employs TRBV7-9 and TRBJ2-7; a possible D gene is TRBD1 (6 bases). Germline CDR1 is SEHNR and CDR2 is FQNEAQ (reference sequence). The CDR3 covers 15 residues. Trimming pared 0 bases from V and 3 bases from J, leaving 12 bases between. DNA of the CDR3: TGTGCCAGCAGCTTAGCGTCCCAGGGGTACTACGAGCAGTACTTC. Encoded protein: CASSLASQGYYEQYF.

This sequence joins TRBV12-3 or TRBV12-4 and TRBJ2-2, with D tentatively TRBD1 (6 bases). There are 13 residues in the CDR3. The ends were cut back, 6 bases at V and 5 bases at J, with 10 bases in the middle. DNA of the CDR3: TGTGCCAGCAGCCATACAGGGACCGGGGAGCTGTTTTTT. Protein sequence: CASSHTGTGELFF.

The chain combines TRBV9 with TRBJ2-3; 10 bases line up with TRBD1. Germline CDR1 SGDLS, CDR2 YYNGEE. Losses at the gene ends were 4 bases for V and 0 bases for J; bases not matched to a gene: 8. CDR3 length: 17 amino acids. CDR3 region: CASSSAWDRGSTDTQYF. CDR3 nucleotide sequence: TGTGCCAGCAGCTCCGCGTGGGACAGGGGTAGCACAGATACGCAGTATTTT.

The chain uses TRBV7-3 and TRBJ1-2; 9 bases are a match to TRBD1. The germline V gene encodes CDR1 SGHTA and CDR2 FQGTGA. The V gene end was trimmed by 4 bases and the J gene end by 10 bases; junction bases not matched to a gene: 10. CDR3 size: 14 residues. CDR3 nucleotide sequence: TGTGCCAGCAGCTACCGGGCACAGGGGGCTGACTACACCTTC. Translated: CASSYRAQGADYTF. Full variable domain (remainder filled in from reference TRBV7-3 and TRBJ1-2): GAGVSQTPSNKVTEKGKYVELRCDPISGHTALYWYRQSLGQGPEFLIYFQGTGAADDSGLPNDRFFAVRPEGSVSTLKIQRTERGDSAVYLCASSYRAQGADYTFGSGTRLTVV.

This clone was found once. The sample holds other DNA sequences that translate to the same CDR3. The chain recombines TRBV4-3 with TRBJ2-3, with D perhaps TRBD2 (6 bases). V was shortened by 1 base and J by 1 base, with 6 bases between the two germline ends. The CDR3 length is 14 residues. Germline-derived CDR1 and CDR2 are LGHNA and YSLEER. CDR3 in DNA: TGCGCCAGCAGCCAAGGGGGGGGCACAGATACGCAGTATTTT. Residues: CASSQGGGTDTQYF.

The count of this clone is one. The V gene is TRBV3-1 (or the pseudogene TRBV3-2), the J gene TRBJ1-2; D uncertain. Between the trimmed V and J ends, which lost 1 base and 9 bases, there was a span of 6 bases. The CDR3 runs 11 residues. Per germline, CDR1 LGHDT and CDR2 YNNKEL (reference sequence). The CDR3 DNA reads as TGTGCCAGCAGCCAAGCGTATCGCTACACCTTC. Translating it yields CASSQAYRYTF.

The rearrangement links TRBV24-1 to TRBJ1-5; possibly TRBD1 for D (5 bases). V gave up 2 bases and J gave up 5 bases, with 18 bases separating them. Germline CDR1 KGHDR, CDR2 SFDVKD. This CDR3 has 17 residues. CDR3 nucleotide sequence: TGTGCCACCAGTGATTCCCTAGGAGGGGTAGTGGATCAGCCCCAGCATTTT. It yields the protein CATSDSLGGVVDQPQHF.

This sequence joins TRBV4-2 and TRBJ1-2; 7 nucleotides line up with TRBD1. This CDR3 has 14 residues. Germline assignment: CDR1 LGHNA and CDR2 YNFKEQ. V was clipped by 5 bases and J by 4 bases; unmatched bases: 7. The CDR3 DNA is TGTGCCAGCAGCGAAGGACAGGCCTTCTATGGCTACACCTTC. It translates to CASSEGQAFYGYTF.

This rearrangement joins TRBV7-3 to TRBJ2-5; D remains ambiguous. The CDR3 has 14 amino acids. Germline CDR1 SGHTA, CDR2 FQGTGA. The ends were cut back, 2 bases at V and 1 base at J, with 8 bases in the middle. The CDR3 loop reads CASSLSGFQETQYF. Written as DNA, the CDR3 is TGTGCCAGCAGCTTATCAGGTTTCCAAGAGACCCAGTACTTC.

The CDR3 reads CATSRDIGDYGYTF. The CDR3 DNA reads as TGTGCCACCAGCAGAGATATAGGGGATTATGGCTACACCTTC. The V gene is TRBV15, the J gene TRBJ1-2; possible D gene TRBD1, 5 bases. The V gene's germline CDR1 is LNHNV and CDR2 YYDKDF (reference sequence). V lost 0 bases and J lost 5, with 10 bases in between. The CDR3 runs 14 residues.

J is TRBJ1-5 and V is TRBV28; 7 positions match TRBD1. CDR3 size: 15 residues. Germline trimming cut 3 bases from V and 4 bases from J; bases unmatched to any gene: 6. The germline V gene encodes CDR1 MDHEN and CDR2 SYDVKM. In DNA form, the CDR3 reads TGTGCCAGCAGTTTGGCGACAGGGAGGAATCAGCCCCAGCATTTT. Its translation is CASSLATGRNQPQHF. Looking up the rest from reference TRBV28 and TRBJ1-5 gives the full variable domain: DVKVTQSSRYLVKRTGEKVFLECVQDMDHENMFWYRQDPGLGLRLIYFSYDVKMKEKGDIPEGYSVSREKKERFSLILESASTNQTSMYLCASSLATGRNQPQHFGDGTRLSIL.